The next 13 T cell receptor beta chains were all read from a single sample in a study of blood T cell repertoires in COVID-19. Profiling relied on immunoSEQ multiplex PCR, and the TCRdb table lists in-frame clones only, not all of them. This table holds approximately 64,000 clones, about 88% found once. Sequencing used peripheral blood. These receptors were collected from a man aged 65 to 79 with acute or convalescent COVID-19.

The J gene is TRBJ2-6, the V gene TRBV5-5; the match to TRBD1 covers 8 bases. This CDR3 has 15 amino acids. Germline loops: CDR1 SGHKS, CDR2 YYEKEE (reference sequence). The V gene end was trimmed by 7 bases and the J gene end by 0 bases; junction bases not matched to a gene: 3. CDR3: CASQGALSGANVLTF. Here the CDR3 DNA reads TGTGCCAGCCAGGGGGCCCTCTCTGGGGCCAACGTCCTGACTTTC.

The rearrangement links TRBV10-3 to TRBJ2-2, with TRBD2 matching 16 bases. Germline loops: CDR1 ENHRY, CDR2 SYGVKD. V lost 6 bases and J lost 4; bases outside the gene matches: 5. The CDR3 is 17 amino acids. CDR3 in amino acids: CAIRAGLAGGVTGELFF. Written as DNA, the CDR3 is TGTGCCATCAGGGCGGGACTAGCGGGGGGGGTCACCGGGGAGCTGTTTTTT.

This chain links TRBV6-6 with TRBJ1-5; 7 bases align to TRBD1. Germline CDR1 MNHNY, CDR2 SVGAGI (reference sequence). The trim removed 0 bases at V and 6 bases at J, leaving 5 bases unmatched. The CDR3 totals 15 residues. The CDR3 loop reads CASSYSEGAGQPQHF. DNA of the CDR3: TGTGCCAGCAGTTACTCGGAGGGGGCGGGTCAGCCCCAGCATTTT.

The CDR3 sequence is CASSQFHYAGELFF. The DNA for the CDR3 is TGTGCCAGCAGCCAATTTCACTACGCCGGGGAGCTGTTTTTT. The V gene is TRBV14, the J gene TRBJ2-2; D gene ambiguous. The CDR3 contains 14 residues. Germline V CDR1 and CDR2: SGHDN, FVKESK. Trimming removed 2 bases at V and 6 bases at J, with 10 bases between. The full variable domain, its missing parts supplied by reference TRBV14 and TRBJ2-2, is EAGVTQFPSHSVIEKGQTVTLRCDPISGHDNLYWYRRVMGKEIKFLLHFVKESKQDESGMPNNRFLAERTGGTYSTLKVQPAELEDSGVYFCASSQFHYAGELFFGEGSRLTVL.

The rearrangement links TRBV7-9 to TRBJ2-4, with 8 nucleotides matching TRBD1. Looked up from germline, CDR1 is SEHNR and CDR2 is FQNEAQ (reference sequence). With V trimmed by 1 base and J by 11 bases, 4 bases remained unmatched. This CDR3 has 13 residues. The CDR3: CASSLVTGAFQYF. The CDR3 region has the DNA TGTGCCAGCAGCTTAGTGACAGGGGCTTTTCAGTACTTC.

The chain links TRBV7-2 to TRBJ1-2; the D is unclear. V gave up 1 base and J gave up 0 bases, with 9 bases separating them. The CDR3 covers 15 residues. CDR1 is SGHTA and CDR2 is FQGNSA in the germline V gene. In DNA form, the CDR3 reads TGTGCCAGCAGCTTAGGGGAGTTAGCTAACTATGGCTACACCTTC. This codes for CASSLGELANYGYTF.

V and J are TRBV3-1 (or the pseudogene TRBV3-2) and TRBJ1-2; 8 nucleotides match TRBD1. Germline assignment: CDR1 LGHDT and CDR2 YNNKEL (reference sequence). Germline trimming cut 1 base from V and 7 bases from J; bases unmatched to any gene: 5. This CDR3 is 14 amino acids long. CDR3 region: CASSQAAGGSGYTF. CDR3 bases: TGTGCCAGCAGCCAAGCGGCAGGGGGCAGTGGCTACACCTTC.

The chain joins TRBV19 to TRBJ1-2, with TRBD1 matching 7 bases. The CDR3 is 15 amino acids. The J segment lost 0 bases and the V segment lost 10 bases, leaving 11 bases of the junction unmatched. Germline V gene lookup returns CDR1 LNHDA and CDR2 SQIVND (reference sequence). The CDR3 spells CATASTGRANYGYTF. The CDR3 nucleotides are TGTGCCACCGCCTCGACAGGGCGGGCTAACTATGGCTACACCTTC.

The V call is TRBV5-1, the J call TRBJ2-5; D is perhaps TRBD1 (5 bases). Germline V gene sequence: CDR1 SGHRS, CDR2 YFSETQ. The V end was cut by 4 bases, the J end by 8 bases, with 33 bases between. The CDR3 runs 19 residues. For the CDR3, the DNA is TGCGCCAGCAGCCGGTTGGGCCTTCCGACAGTCCAAGGTCAAAGAACCCAGTACTTC. This translates into CASSRLGLPTVQGQRTQYF.

V is TRBV19 and J is TRBJ1-1, with D unclear. V shed 7 bases and J shed 5 bases, with 11 bases lying between them. The length of the CDR3 is 12 residues. Germline CDR1 and CDR2: LNHDA and SQIVND (reference sequence). The CDR3 loop is CASISRATEAFF. CDR3 DNA sequence: TGTGCCAGTATAAGTAGAGCAACTGAAGCTTTCTTT. Variable domain in full (rest from reference TRBV19 and TRBJ1-1): DGGITQSPKYLFRKEGQNVTLSCEQNLNHDAMYWYRQDPGQGLRLIYYSQIVNDFQKGDIAEGYSVSREKKESFPLTVTSAQKNPTAFYLCASISRATEAFFGQGTRLTVV.

CDR3: CATSERGQTNEQFF. DNA of the CDR3: TGTGCCACCAGTGAAAGGGGGCAAACCAATGAGCAGTTCTTC. This chain joins TRBV24-1 and TRBJ2-1, with 7 bases that match TRBD1. CDR1 and CDR2 (germline): KGHDR, SFDVKD. This CDR3 region has 14 residues. V dropped 4 bases and J dropped 6; count of bases not matched to a gene: 5.

This rearrangement joins TRBV5-1 to TRBJ2-3, with D perhaps TRBD2 (5 bases). CDR1 and CDR2 from the germline V gene are SGHRS and YFSETQ. This CDR3 comprises 13 residues. The V end lost 3 bases, the J end lost 1 base, and 6 bases lay between the germline ends. This CDR3 reads CASSSRGTDTQYF. CDR3 in DNA: TGCGCCAGCAGCTCGCGGGGCACAGATACGCAGTATTTT.

The chain couples TRBV5-6 to TRBJ2-7, with D possibly TRBD1 on 6 matching bases. The CDR3 is 16 residues long. Trimming pared 2 bases from V and 5 bases from J, leaving 20 bases between. CDR1 is SGHDT and CDR2 is YYEEEE in the germline V gene. CDR3 coding DNA: TGTGCCAGCAGCTTACCTGGGGCAGGGGCTTTCGACGAGCAGTACTTC. Translated: CASSLPGAGAFDEQYF.